Listed here are 16 T cell receptor beta chains from one sample, sequenced in a study of tissue T cells after allogeneic stem cell transplantation. Profiling relied on immunoSEQ multiplex PCR, and the TCRdb table lists in-frame clones only, not all of them. The table has fewer than 1,300 clones, roughly 50% seen once. Time point meaning: mouse harvest day 7 after allogeneic transplant. The graft held 10^6 splenic CD5+ T cells and 10^7 T-cell-depleted bone marrow cells. The sequenced sample was liver tissue. These receptor sequences come from a female BALB/c mouse given C57BL/6 T cells with graft-versus-host disease after an allogeneic hematopoietic cell transplant.

Concerning this clone itself: All gene names here are mouse names. The CDR3 end falls 1 residue outside the read, so it is completed with the germline J gene. The V call is TRBV16, the J call TRBJ1-4; D is undetermined. V shed 1 base and J shed 5 bases, with 5 bases lying between them. The CDR3 contains 13 residues. CDR1 and CDR2 (germline): SGHSA, FRNQAP. This CDR3 is CASSLGANERLFF. The DNA read from the CDR3 is TGTGCAAGCAGCTTAGGAGCTAACGAAAGATTATTT.

A word on this clone: The genes and germline here are from mouse. The covered CDR3 bases are TGTGCCAGCAGTGGAGGGACTGGGGGTACAGAAACGCTGTAT. This translates into CASSGGTGGTETLY. From start to end, the CDR3 is CASSGGTGGTETLYF. The chain has TRBV13-1 and TRBJ2-3, with 11 bases matching TRBD2. Read coverage stops 1 residue before the CDR3 terminus; the germline J gene supplies the remainder. This CDR3 comprises 15 residues. The germline gives CDR1 NSHNY, CDR2 SYGAGN. The V segment lost 3 bases and the J segment 4 bases; nucleotides outside the gene matches: 4.

Comment on this clone: Genes and germline come from the mouse. The read ends 1 residue shy of where the CDR3 ends; the end is completed using the germline J gene. The J gene is TRBJ1-2, the V gene TRBV12-2, with D possibly matching TRBD1 (6 bases). Germline assignment: CDR1 SGHLS and CDR2 HYDKME. The germline V and J ends were trimmed by 0 bases and 3 bases, with 10 bases remaining between them. The CDR3 length is 14 residues. CDR3 amino acids: CASSLTGKDSDYTF. The CDR3 DNA, read in part, is TGTGCCAGCTCTCTCACAGGGAAAGACTCCGACTACACC.

As for this clone: The gene names here belong to mouse. From the germline J gene comes the end of the CDR3, since the read stops 1 residue before it. The chain has TRBV16 and TRBJ2-4; D may be TRBD2 (5 bases). CDR3 size: 14 residues. V was pared by 0 bases and J by 1 base, with 5 bases between. Germline values: CDR1 SGHSA, CDR2 FRNQAP. The CDR3 sequence: CASSLDGGQNTLYF. CDR3 DNA, as far as it was read: TGTGCAAGCAGCTTAGATGGGGGTCAAAACACCTTGTAC.

Notes on this clone: Germline and genes here are mouse. Sequencing ends 1 residue short of the CDR3 end; the germline J gene provides the rest. The V call is TRBV2, the J call TRBJ2-4; maybe TRBD1 (5 bases). Germline V gene sequence: CDR1 LGHNA, CDR2 YSYQKL. This CDR3 is built from 12 residues. The germline V and J ends were trimmed by 3 bases and 4 bases, with 5 bases remaining between them. Incomplete CDR3 DNA: TGTGCCAGCAGCCAGACAGAAAACACCTTGTAC. This sequence encodes CASSQTENTLY. The complete CDR3 sequence is CASSQTENTLYF.

A note on this clone: Each gene name is a mouse one. The read halts 1 residue ahead of the CDR3 end, with the missing end drawn from the germline J gene. The rearrangement links TRBV16 to TRBJ2-1; 11 bases are shared with TRBD2. CDR1 is SGHSA and CDR2 is FRNQAP in the germline V gene. The CDR3 is 15 amino acids. V shed 5 bases and J 7 bases; nucleotides not matched to a gene: 7. CDR3 bases read: TGTGCAAGCAGCACAACTGGGGGGGCGAGGGCTGAGCAGTTC. It encodes CASSTTGGARAEQF. Given in full, the CDR3 is CASSTTGGARAEQFF.

Of note for this clone: Mouse germline and gene names are used. The CDR3 end falls 1 residue outside the read, so it is completed with the germline J gene. This chain joins TRBV1 and TRBJ2-1, with D perhaps being TRBD1 or TRBD2 (5 bases each). This CDR3 contains 14 residues. The V gene lost 0 bases and the J gene lost 6 bases, with 9 bases spanning the gap. Germline V lookup: CDR1 NSQYPW, CDR2 LRSPGD (reference sequence). The sequenced part of the CDR3 DNA is TGCACCTGCAGTGCAGACGGGGCCTTTGCTGAGCAGTTC. This translates into CTCSADGAFAEQF. The entire CDR3 sequence reads CTCSADGAFAEQFF.

To note about this clone: The genes and germline here are from mouse. The observed sequence ends 1 residue before the CDR3 terminus, with the missing tail filled in from the germline J gene. The chain links TRBV26 to TRBJ2-5; possible D gene TRBD2, 6 bases. The CDR3 covers 13 residues. Trimming cost V 6 bases and J 1 base, with 8 bases left between them. The V gene's germline CDR1 is KGHPV and CDR2 FQNQEV (reference sequence). The covered CDR3 bases are TGTGCCAGCAGCCGGGGGGACCAAGACACCCAGTAC. Its protein is CASSRGDQDTQY. The complete CDR3 protein is CASSRGDQDTQYF.

For this clone: Mouse gene names apply. Coverage ceases 1 residue before the CDR3 finishes, and the germline J gene fills in the end. This chain joins TRBV12-1 and TRBJ2-7; 11 nucleotides match TRBD1. This CDR3 comprises 13 residues. Germline assignment: CDR1 SGHSN and CDR2 HYEKVE. V gave up 2 bases and J gave up 5 bases; unmatched junction bases: 1. Partial CDR3 DNA: TGTGCCAGCTCTCGGACAGGGGGCCATGAACAGTAC. This codes for CASSRTGGHEQY. The full CDR3 is CASSRTGGHEQYF. The full variable domain, in which reference TRBV12-1 and TRBJ2-7 provide the parts outside the CDR3, is DSGVVQSPRHIIKEKGGRSVLTCIPISGHSNVVWYQQTLGKELKFLIQHYEKVERDKGFLPSRFSVQQFDDYHSEMNMSALELEDSAMYFCASSRTGGHEQYFGPGTRLTVL.

Remarks on this clone: These gene names are mouse names. Coverage ceases 1 residue before the CDR3 finishes, and the germline J gene fills in the end. This rearrangement joins TRBV15 to TRBJ2-1; 9 nucleotides match TRBD1. CDR3 size: 14 residues. V dropped 6 bases and J dropped 2; count of bases not matched to a gene: 2. CDR1 is SGHND, CDR2 FRSKSL, per germline. CDR3 bases read: TGTGCCAGCAGGACAGGGGGTTACTATGCTGAGCAGTTC. This codes for CASRTGGYYAEQF. The CDR3, in full, reads CASRTGGYYAEQFF. Drawing the rest from reference TRBV15 and TRBJ2-1, the complete variable domain is DAGVTQTPRHEVAEKGQTIILKCEPVSGHNDLFWYRQTKIQGLELLSYFRSKSLMEDGGAFKDRFKAEMLNSSFSTLKIQPTEPKDSAVYLCASRTGGYYAEQFFGPGTRLTVL.

As to this clone: Gene names denote mouse genes. From the germline J gene comes the end of the CDR3, since the read stops 1 residue before it. The gene calls are TRBV4 and TRBJ2-1, with 9 bases identical to TRBD2. CDR3 length: 14 residues. V was pared by 3 bases and J by 4 bases, with 1 base of the junction left unmatched. CDR1 LGHDT and CDR2 YNNKQL come from the germline V gene (reference sequence). The CDR3 sequence is CASSYWGGYAEQFF. The sequenced part of the CDR3 DNA is TGTGCCAGCAGCTACTGGGGGGGGTATGCTGAGCAGTTC.

Concerning this clone: The genes are named according to mouse. The read gets to within 1 residue of the CDR3 end, and the germline J gene fills in the rest. V gene TRBV2 combines with J gene TRBJ2-5, with TRBD2 as a possible D gene (6 bases). CDR1 and CDR2 (germline): LGHNA, YSYQKL. The germline V and J ends were trimmed by 0 bases and 3 bases, with 7 bases remaining between them. The CDR3 loop spans 14 amino acids. Incomplete CDR3 DNA: TGTGCCAGCAGCCAAGATGGGGGTCAAGACACCCAGTAC. Protein sequence: CASSQDGGQDTQY. The complete CDR3 reads CASSQDGGQDTQYF.

With regard to this clone: The genes and germline here are from mouse. The CDR3 extends 1 residue past the end of the read, so its final part is completed from the germline J gene. The chain is built from TRBV13-2 and TRBJ2-5, with a tentative D call TRBD1 (6 bases). V gave up 2 bases and J gave up 0 bases, with 7 bases separating them. Germline lookup yields CDR1 NNHNN and CDR2 SYGAGS (reference sequence). The CDR3 covers 14 residues. Here the CDR3 reads CASGDRGNQDTQYF. The CDR3 DNA, read in part, is TGTGCCAGCGGTGACAGGGGTAACCAAGACACCCAGTAC.

Concerning this clone: The genes are named according to mouse. The CDR3 extends 1 residue past the end of the read, so its final part is completed from the germline J gene. The chain recombines TRBV16 with TRBJ2-7, with 7 nucleotides matching TRBD1. With V trimmed by 0 bases and J by 3 bases, 5 bases remained unmatched. The germline gives CDR1 SGHSA, CDR2 FRNQAP. The CDR3 runs to 15 residues. The CDR3 DNA, read in part, is TGTGCAAGCAGCTTAGATCTGGCAGGGGGCTATGAACAGTAC. Translated, it gives CASSLDLAGGYEQY. The CDR3 in full is CASSLDLAGGYEQYF.

Details on this clone: These gene names are mouse names. The CDR3 end is not reached by the read, which stops 1 residue before it; the germline J gene fills it in. J is TRBJ2-4 and V is TRBV14; D gene unclear. Germline lookup yields CDR1 SGHDT and CDR2 FRDEAV. This CDR3 spans 12 amino acids. V was cut by 5 bases and J by 0 bases, with 4 bases left in between. CDR3 DNA, as far as it was read: TGTGCCAGCAGCCATAGTCAAAACACCTTGTAC. This gives the protein CASSHSQNTLY. The entire CDR3 reads CASSHSQNTLYF.

A note on this clone: Gene and germline names: mouse. Read sequence stops 1 residue before the CDR3 end, and the germline J gene provides the missing end. The chain couples TRBV13-3 to TRBJ2-1, with a tentative D call TRBD1 (5 bases). The V end was cut by 2 bases, the J end by 4 bases, with 7 bases between. The CDR3 loop spans 13 amino acids. Germline V gene lookup returns CDR1 NNHDY and CDR2 SYVADS. The sequenced part of the CDR3 DNA is TGTGCCAGCAGTGACAGGGCGTATGCTGAGCAGTTC. As protein: CASSDRAYAEQF. The full CDR3 is CASSDRAYAEQFF.